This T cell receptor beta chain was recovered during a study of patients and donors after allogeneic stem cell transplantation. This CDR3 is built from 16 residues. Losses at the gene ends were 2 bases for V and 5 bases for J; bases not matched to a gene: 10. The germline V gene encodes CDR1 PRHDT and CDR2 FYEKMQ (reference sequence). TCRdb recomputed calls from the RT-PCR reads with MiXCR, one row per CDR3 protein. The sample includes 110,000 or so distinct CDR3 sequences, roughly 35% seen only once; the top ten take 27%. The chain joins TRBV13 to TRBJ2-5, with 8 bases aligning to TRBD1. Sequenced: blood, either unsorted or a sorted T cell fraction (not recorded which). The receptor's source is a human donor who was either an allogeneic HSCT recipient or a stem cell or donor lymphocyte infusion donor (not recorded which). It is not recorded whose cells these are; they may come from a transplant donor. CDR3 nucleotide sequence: TGTGCCAGCAGCTTATCTCGGGACAGGCGACAGGAGACCCAGTACTTC. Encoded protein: CASSLSRDRRQETQYF.